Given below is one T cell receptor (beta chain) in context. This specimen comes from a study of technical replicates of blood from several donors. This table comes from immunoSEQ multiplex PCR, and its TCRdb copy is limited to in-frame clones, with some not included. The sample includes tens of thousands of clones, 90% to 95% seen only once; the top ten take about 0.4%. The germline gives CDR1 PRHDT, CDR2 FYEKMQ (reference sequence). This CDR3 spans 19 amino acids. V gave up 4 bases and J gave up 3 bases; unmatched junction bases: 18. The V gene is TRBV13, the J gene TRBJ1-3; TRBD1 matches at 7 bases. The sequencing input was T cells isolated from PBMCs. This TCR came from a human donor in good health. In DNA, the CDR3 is TGTGCCAGCAGCTCGCTCAAACAGAAAACAGGGGTCTTTGGAAACACCATATATTTT. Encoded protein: CASSSLKQKTGVFGNTIYF.